This T cell receptor (beta chain) was documented in a study of shared clonotypes between healthy human individuals. In this sample, this clone turned up a few times. Other DNA sequences in the same sample also yield this CDR3. CDR1 is SGHTA, CDR2 FQGTGA, per germline. CDR3 length: 13 residues. With 0 bases removed from V and 1 base from J, the gap between germline ends came to 2 bases. Repertoires were generated with immunoSEQ multiplex PCR, while TCRdb's copy carries only in-frame clones and drops some. This sample has 470,000 or so clones; roughly 80% occur once, and the top ten carry around 12%. The sequenced sample was PBMCs. This clonotype originated in a middle-aged woman in good health. Some clones in this sample may be carry-over from other donors' samples. V usage is TRBV7-3 and J usage is TRBJ2-3; D ambiguous. CDR3: CASSLTGTDTQYF. CDR3 DNA: TGTGCCAGCAGCTTAACGGGCACAGATACGCAGTATTTT. Looking up the rest from reference TRBV7-3 and TRBJ2-3 gives the full variable domain: GAGVSQTPSNKVTEKGKYVELRCDPISGHTALYWYRQSLGQGPEFLIYFQGTGAADDSGLPNDRFFAVRPEGSVSTLKIQRTERGDSAVYLCASSLTGTDTQYFGPGTRLTVL.